The following is a TCR beta chain sequence with its context. The sample belongs to a study of blood T cell repertoires in COVID-19. Study at large: The United States, Italy and Spain provided the acute and convalescent COVID-19 samples. T cells, B-cell-depleted T cells, or PBMCs supplied cDNA or gDNA.

The V gene lost 0 bases and the J gene lost 7 bases, with 15 bases spanning the gap. The CDR3 has 15 amino acids. Germline CDR1 reads MGHRA; CDR2 reads YSYEKL. Authors' data handling: By means of reference gene primer amplification, nucleated cell counts were estimated. Profiled with immunoSEQ multiplex PCR; TCRdb holds only in-frame clones, not every one. From that table come the V and J calls and clone size; the DNA was used to work out D and trimming. The table lists roughly 150,000 clones, over 65% of them singletons, with approximately 8% in the top ten. Sequencing was carried out using peripheral blood. The TCR was taken from a man aged 60-69 years with acute or convalescent COVID-19. The chain employs TRBV4-1 and TRBJ1-1; TRBD1 might be the D (5 bases). CDR3 sequence (DNA): TGCGCCAGCAGCCAAGATGCGGGGGAAGCAGATGAAGCTTTCTTT. This encodes CASSQDAGEADEAFF.